This is a list of T cell receptor beta chains from one sample in a study of human T cells and chemical hapten exposure. TCRdb re-analysed the RACE reads in MiXCR, keeping a single row per CDR3 protein. Of about 360,000 distinct CDR3 sequences listed, more than 4.5% are singletons. The source material was whole blood, sampled in connection with sensitization to the hapten diphenylcyclopropenone (DPC). The origin of the receptors is a woman between 50 and 59 years old with alopecia areata. Some clones in this sample may be carry-over from other donors' samples. CDR3s include the opening cysteine and the closing phenylalanine or tryptophan. D genes are given only for firm matches. Size is stated for part of the rows, as once, few or many counts, or as a class when the clone is expanded.

j_call v_call clone_size d_call cdr3_aa cdr3_nt
TRBJ1-5 TRBV5-6 - - CASSSRTSQQPQHF TGTGCCAGCAGCTCCCGGACAAGCCAGCAGCCCCAGCATTTT
TRBJ2-3 TRBV6-5 - TRBD1 CASSFGQGGYDTQYF TGTGCCAGCAGTTTCGGACAGGGGGGGTATGATACGCAGTATTTT
TRBJ2-1 TRBV5-1 many TRBD2 CASSPAGGGAYEQFF TGCGCCAGCAGCCCCGCGGGCGGGGGGGCCTATGAGCAGTTCTTC
TRBJ1-5 TRBV13 - - CASTQGLSNQPQHF TGTGCCAGCACTCAGGGGCTTAGCAATCAGCCCCAGCATTTT
TRBJ2-1 TRBV2 once - CASSPQFSIDEQFF TGTGCCAGCTCACCGCAGTTTAGTATAGATGAGCAGTTCTTC
TRBJ2-1 TRBV7-9 many - CASSLAQHSRFF TGTGCCAGCAGCTTAGCGCAACACTCCCGGTTCTTC
TRBJ1-5 TRBV20-1 - TRBD1 CSARGTGPTFLQHF TGCAGTGCTAGGGGGACAGGCCCTACTTTCCTCCAGCATTTT
TRBJ2-3 TRBV7-2 few TRBD2 CASSQGGRLDTQYF TGTGCCAGCAGCCAAGGCGGGAGGCTAGATACGCAGTATTTT
TRBJ2-1 TRBV6-1 many - CASKRTNDNEQFF TGTGCCAGCAAGCGGACGAACGACAATGAGCAGTTCTTC
TRBJ1-2 TRBV27 once - CASSLSGGENYGYTF TGTGCCAGCAGTTTATCGGGGGGGGAAAACTATGGCTACACCTTC
TRBJ2-2 TRBV27 many - CASSLRSGELFF TGTGCCAGCAGTTTAAGGTCCGGGGAGCTGTTTTTT
TRBJ1-1 TRBV29-1 many - CSARDPEAFF TGCAGCGCAAGGGACCCCGAAGCTTTCTTT
TRBJ1-6 TRBV11-2 many - CASTIETGANSPLHF TGTGCCAGCACCATCGAAACCGGGGCCAATTCACCCCTCCACTTT
TRBJ2-3 TRBV29-1 many TRBD2 CSVEDSGRADTQYF TGCAGCGTTGAAGATAGTGGGAGGGCAGATACGCAGTATTTT
TRBJ2-7 TRBV27 many - CASSLGLGEEQYF TGTGCCAGCAGTTTAGGGTTGGGGGAGGAGCAGTACTTC
TRBJ1-5 TRBV27 few - CASGYSNQPQHF TGTGCCAGCGGGTATAGCAATCAGCCCCAGCATTTT